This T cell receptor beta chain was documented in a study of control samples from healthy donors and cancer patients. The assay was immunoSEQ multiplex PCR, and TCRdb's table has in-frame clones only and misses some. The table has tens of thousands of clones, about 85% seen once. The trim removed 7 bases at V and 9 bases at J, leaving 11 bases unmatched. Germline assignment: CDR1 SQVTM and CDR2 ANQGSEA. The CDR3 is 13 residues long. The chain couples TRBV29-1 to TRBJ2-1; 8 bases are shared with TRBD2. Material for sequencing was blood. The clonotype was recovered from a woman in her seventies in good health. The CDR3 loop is CSAEGLGFAEQFF. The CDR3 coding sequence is TGCAGCGCGGAGGGACTAGGTTTCGCTGAGCAGTTCTTC.